This passage covers 13 T cell receptor beta chains from one sample sequenced in a study of blood T cells in healthy people across ages. A second PCR, run for roughly 7 to 11 cycles, used a sample-barcoded 5' primer plus a J-beta primer mix. TCRdb processed the 5' RACE reads anew with MiXCR; each CDR3 protein has one entry. In the table there are fewer than 900,000 distinct CDR3 sequences, approximately 35% of which are singletons. The sequenced material came from blood. Source of these receptors: a man between 18 and 29 years old in good health.

This chain uses TRBV5-1 with TRBJ1-2; TRBD1 aligns across 7 bases. This CDR3 comprises 14 residues. Looked up from germline, CDR1 is SGHRS and CDR2 is YFSETQ. J was trimmed by 4 bases and V by 4 bases; bases with no gene match: 7. CDR3 bases: TGCGCCAGCAGCGCCGGACAGGCAGGCTATGGCTACACCTTC. Its translation is CASSAGQAGYGYTF.

As for this clonotype: A much larger clone differs from this one at a single base, so this may be a read error. V usage is TRBV20-1 and J usage is TRBJ2-3; maybe TRBD2 (6 bases). Germline V gene data show CDR1 as DFQATT and CDR2 as SNEGSKA (reference sequence). Trimming cost V 4 bases and J 2 bases, with 13 bases left between them. The CDR3 has 14 amino acids. In DNA, the CDR3 is TGCAGTGCTATTCTGGGACTCCCCACAGATACGCAGTATTTT. Translating it yields CSAILGLPTDTQYF.

The genes are TRBV20-1 and TRBJ1-2; D unresolved. Looked up from germline, CDR1 is DFQATT and CDR2 is SNEGSKA (reference sequence). The CDR3 runs 11 residues. The germline V and J ends were trimmed by 4 bases and 6 bases, with 9 bases remaining between them. CDR3 nucleotides: TGCAGTGCTATCTGGACCCATGGCTACACCTTC. Residues: CSAIWTHGYTF.

This clonotype was recorded a few times. The V call is TRBV6-5, the J call TRBJ1-5, with no clear D. Trimming cost V 1 base and J 4 bases, with 11 bases left between them. Germline assignment: CDR1 MNHEY and CDR2 SVGAGI. This CDR3 has 15 amino acids. CDR3 DNA sequence: TGTGCCAGCAGTTACTACCCTCCACCGAATCAGCCCCAGCATTTT. Translated: CASSYYPPPNQPQHF.

This clonotype was detected a few times. The V and J genes are TRBV4-3 and TRBJ2-7, with D perhaps matching TRBD1 (6 bases). There are 14 residues in the CDR3. The germline V and J ends were trimmed by 4 bases and 7 bases, with 17 bases remaining between them. The germline V gene has CDR1 LGHNA and CDR2 YSLEER. CDR3 protein: CASSPAGQSNEQYF. CDR3 DNA: TGCGCCAGCAGCCCCGCCGGACAGAGCAATGAGCAGTACTTC.

Of note for this clonotype: A much larger clone lies one base from this, so it may be a read error. The V call is TRBV10-3, the J call TRBJ2-5; the match to TRBD2 covers 9 bases. The J segment lost 7 bases and the V segment lost 4 bases, leaving 10 bases of the junction unmatched. The length of the CDR3 is 15 residues. The V gene's germline CDR1 is ENHRY and CDR2 SYGVKD. CDR3 DNA: TGTGCCATCAGTGCCGCGGGGGGGAGAAAAGGGACCCAGTACTTC. This gives the protein CAISAAGGRKGTQYF.

V and J are TRBV13 and TRBJ2-1; weak D call: TRBD1 (6 bases). V dropped 5 bases and J dropped 10 bases, with 18 bases sitting between them. From germline, CDR1 is PRHDT and CDR2 FYEKMQ (reference sequence). This CDR3 spans 14 amino acids. CDR3 coding DNA: TGTGCCAGCAGCCAAGCCCACAGGGTCGGGGAGCAGTTCTTC. As protein: CASSQAHRVGEQFF. Based on the CDR3 plus reference TRBV13 and TRBJ2-1, the full variable domain is AAGVIQSPRHLIKEKRETATLKCYPIPRHDTVYWYQQGPGQDPQFLISFYEKMQSDKGSIPDRFSAQQFSDYHSELNMSSLELGDSALYFCASSQAHRVGEQFFGPGTRLTVL.

With regard to this clonotype: It may be a read error: a sequence one base away is much more abundant. J is TRBJ1-2 and V is TRBV12-3 or TRBV12-4; D gene unclear. The CDR3 has 15 amino acids. The CDR3 sequence: CASSPPGRLNHGYTF. CDR3 coding DNA: TGTGCCAGCAGCCCACCGGGGAGACTTAACCATGGCTACACCTTC.

This clonotype occurred many times. The rearrangement joins TRBV7-2 to TRBJ2-3; 7 bases match TRBD2. The CDR3 consists of 15 residues. V lost 4 bases and J lost 5; bases outside the gene matches: 9. CDR1 and CDR2 (germline): SGHTA, FQGNSA. The CDR3 DNA sequence: TGTGCCAGCAGCTCACGGGGAGGGGCTAGAGATACGCAGTATTTT. This translates into CASSSRGGARDTQYF.

This chain links TRBV20-1 with TRBJ2-1; TRBD2 matches 14 bases. Matching the DNA end better, TRBJ2-7 makes the J call doubtful. This CDR3 comprises 19 residues. Germline V gene sequence: CDR1 DFQATT, CDR2 SNEGSKA (reference sequence). CDR3 in DNA: TGCAGTGCTAGAGAGCGGCGACTAGCGGGGGGGCGAGTCTACAATGAGCAGTACTTC. This sequence encodes CSARERRLAGGRVYNEQYF.

In this sample, this clonotype turned up once. The rearrangement links TRBV2 to TRBJ1-3; TRBD1 matches 7 bases. The CDR3 contains 14 residues. Unmatched junction bases numbered 3, after V lost 7 bases and J lost 0 bases. Germline CDR1 and CDR2: SNHLY and FYNNEI. CDR3 region: CASKGASSGNTIYF. The CDR3 nucleotides are TGTGCCAGCAAGGGGGCGAGCTCTGGAAACACCATATATTTT.

The CDR3 reads CSAEVPLRRGIETQYF. The CDR3 DNA is TGCAGCGCTGAGGTGCCGTTACGTAGGGGCATTGAGACCCAGTACTTC. The gene calls are TRBV29-1 and TRBJ2-7; D may be TRBD1 (5 bases). The DNA matches TRBJ2-5 better at its end, which makes the J call doubtful. Germline V gives CDR1 SQVTM, CDR2 ANQGSEA. This CDR3 has 16 amino acids.

This clonotype came up once. This may come from a read error, since a much larger clone is one base off. This CDR3 reads CASSMGSGGNTDTQYF. CDR3 DNA sequence: TGTGCCAGCAGCATGGGGAGCGGGGGAAACACAGATACGCAGTATTTT. The chain has TRBV12-3 or TRBV12-4 and TRBJ2-3, with 8 bases that match TRBD2. With V trimmed by 6 bases and J by 2 bases, 10 bases remained unmatched. This CDR3 region has 16 residues.